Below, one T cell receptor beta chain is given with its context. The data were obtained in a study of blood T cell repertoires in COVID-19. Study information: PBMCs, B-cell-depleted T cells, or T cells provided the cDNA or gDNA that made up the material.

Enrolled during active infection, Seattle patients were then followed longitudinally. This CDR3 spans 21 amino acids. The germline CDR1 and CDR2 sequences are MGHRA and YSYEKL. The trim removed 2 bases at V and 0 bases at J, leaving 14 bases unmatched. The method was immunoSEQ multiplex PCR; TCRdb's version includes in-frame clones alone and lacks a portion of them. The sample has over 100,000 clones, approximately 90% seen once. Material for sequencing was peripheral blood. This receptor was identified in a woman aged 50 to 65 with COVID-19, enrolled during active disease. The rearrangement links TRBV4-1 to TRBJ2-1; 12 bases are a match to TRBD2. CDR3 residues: CASSQHLGGLAGQSSYNEQFF. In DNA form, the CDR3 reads TGCGCCAGCAGCCAACATTTGGGGGGACTAGCGGGTCAGAGCTCCTACAATGAGCAGTTCTTC.